The 5 T cell receptor beta chains below were found in one sample sequenced in a study of cytomegalovirus exposure and HLA in healthy donors. The protocol was immunoSEQ multiplex PCR, while the TCRdb copy is restricted to in-frame clones and leaves out a portion. This sample has approximately 270,000 clones, with around 85% found just once. Sequencing used PBMCs. The receptors shown here come from a woman aged 18-30 years in good health and CMV-seronegative.

This sequence joins TRBV5-1 and TRBJ2-7; possibly TRBD2 for D (6 bases). CDR3 length: 13 residues. Trimming pared 4 bases from V and 2 bases from J, leaving 10 bases between. Germline CDR1 is SGHRS and CDR2 is YFSETQ. CDR3 loop: CASSPGGTYEQYF. In nucleotides, the CDR3 is TGCGCCAGCAGCCCCGGGGGTACCTACGAGCAGTACTTC.

The chain combines TRBV9 with TRBJ2-7, with D unclear. Trimming took off 0 bases at V and 4 bases at J, with 11 bases between the two ends. Germline loops: CDR1 SGDLS, CDR2 YYNGEE. CDR3 length equals 14 residues. The DNA of the CDR3 is TGTGCCAGCAGCGTAGGGCTAGAGATGTACGAGCAGTACTTC. Its protein is CASSVGLEMYEQYF.

The gene calls are TRBV6-1 and TRBJ2-3; 8 bases match TRBD2. This CDR3 region has 16 residues. With V trimmed by 0 bases and J by 6 bases, 8 bases remained unmatched. The germline gives CDR1 MNHNS, CDR2 SASEGT. The CDR3 reads CASSEAIGGAWDTQYF. The CDR3 coding sequence is TGTGCCAGCAGTGAAGCGATCGGGGGGGCCTGGGATACGCAGTATTTT.

This sequence joins TRBV2 and TRBJ2-3; maybe TRBD2 (5 bases). V lost 6 bases and J 2 bases, leaving 12 bases between the germline ends. The CDR3 totals 14 residues. CDR1 and CDR2 (germline): SNHLY, FYNNEI. CDR3 amino acids: CASRLRGITDTQYF. CDR3 coding DNA: TGTGCCAGCAGACTTAGAGGGATCACAGATACGCAGTATTTT.

The chain employs TRBV7-2 and TRBJ1-2; D is unresolved. V was pared by 5 bases and J by 7 bases, with 11 bases between. The germline gives CDR1 SGHTA, CDR2 FQGNSA. The CDR3 consists of 12 residues. The CDR3 region has the DNA TGTGCCAGCAGCCCCCAAGCCTTTGGCTACACCTTC. It encodes CASSPQAFGYTF.